This T cell receptor beta chain appears in the sequencing data of a study of blood T cells in healthy people across ages. The germline V gene has CDR1 DFQATT and CDR2 SNEGSKA (reference sequence). CDR3 length: 12 residues. V was pared by 6 bases and J by 4 bases, with 6 bases of the junction left unmatched. Using a J-beta primer mix together with a sample-barcoded 5' primer, a second PCR was run for roughly 6 to 12 cycles. Each cDNA molecule received a tag from a template-switch adaptor that had 12 random nucleotides. Each CDR3 protein is one row after TCRdb ran MiXCR on the 5' RACE reads. The sample shows roughly 1,700,000 distinct CDR3 sequences, 28% of them seen only once. This clonotype was recorded many times.

The rearrangement links TRBV20-1 to TRBJ2-7; 7 nucleotides match TRBD1. The TCR was taken from a woman aged 25 to 39 in good health. Specimen: blood. The CDR3 sequence: CSATGQYYEQYF. The CDR3 DNA reads as TGCAGTGCCACGGGACAGTATTACGAGCAGTACTTC.